The 27 T cell receptor beta chains below all came from one sample that was sequenced in a study of blood T cell repertoires in COVID-19. TCRdb's copy holds only in-frame clones and misses some; the assay was immunoSEQ multiplex PCR. In the table there are some 80,000 clones, 60% to 85% of which are singletons. Sequencing was done on a sample of peripheral blood. The receptor source for this set is a woman of 80 years or more with active or convalescent COVID-19.

The chain has TRBV3-1 (or the pseudogene TRBV3-2) and TRBJ1-4, with 8 nucleotides matching TRBD1. This CDR3 is built from 15 residues. Germline lookup yields CDR1 LGHDT and CDR2 YNNKEL (reference sequence). After removal of 5 bases from V and 3 bases from J, the junction contained 5 bases not matched to a gene. CDR3 sequence reads: CASSLRTGSNEKLFF. CDR3 DNA: TGTGCCAGCAGCTTACGGACAGGGTCTAATGAAAAACTGTTTTTT.

This sequence joins TRBV28 and TRBJ1-5; 8 bases are a match to TRBD1. Germline-derived CDR1 and CDR2 are MDHEN and SYDVKM. V shed 2 bases and J 2 bases; nucleotides not matched to a gene: 5. The CDR3 consists of 16 residues. In DNA form, the CDR3 reads TGTGCCAGCAGTTTACAGGGGGCGCTCGGCAATCAGCCCCAGCATTTT. Residues: CASSLQGALGNQPQHF.

V usage is TRBV2 and J usage is TRBJ1-6; possible D gene TRBD1, 6 bases. With 0 bases removed from V and 4 bases from J, the gap between germline ends came to 13 bases. Germline-derived CDR1 and CDR2 are SNHLY and FYNNEI. The CDR3 spans 17 residues. In DNA, the CDR3 is TGTGCCAGCAGTGAAGCGCTTAGGACAGTATATAATTCACCCCTCCACTTT. It codes for CASSEALRTVYNSPLHF.

V usage is TRBV7-2 and J usage is TRBJ2-3; TRBD2 agrees at 14 bases. Per germline, CDR1 SGHTA and CDR2 FQGNSA. The J segment lost 5 bases and the V segment lost 6 bases, leaving 10 bases of the junction unmatched. This CDR3 region has 17 residues. For the CDR3, the DNA is TGTGCCAGCAGGGAGGGAGGACTAGCGGGGGGTAGAGATACGCAGTATTTT. It codes for CASREGGLAGGRDTQYF.

The chain combines TRBV7-2 with TRBJ2-3, with D uncertain. CDR3 length: 13 residues. Germline CDR1 is SGHTA and CDR2 is FQGNSA. V lost 5 bases and J 2 bases, leaving 8 bases between the germline ends. The CDR3 sequence is CASSLSHTDTQYF. The CDR3 nucleotides read TGTGCCAGCAGCCTATCCCACACAGATACGCAGTATTTT. Complete variable domain (other parts from reference TRBV7-2 and TRBJ2-3): GAGVSQSPSNKVTEKGKDVELRCDPISGHTALYWYRQSLGQGLEFLIYFQGNSAPDKSGLPSDRFSAERTGGSVSTLTIQRTQQEDSAVYLCASSLSHTDTQYFGPGTRLTVL.

This chain uses TRBV4-2 with TRBJ2-5, with TRBD1 identical over 7 bases. The CDR3 runs 15 residues. The trim removed 8 bases at V and 5 bases at J, leaving 14 bases unmatched. Germline V lookup: CDR1 LGHNA, CDR2 YNFKEQ. CDR3 sequence reads: CASVPSTGAAETQYF. In DNA, the CDR3 is TGTGCCAGCGTCCCTTCTACAGGGGCCGCGGAGACCCAGTACTTC.

Note on this clone: This sample also contains other DNA sequences that code for the same CDR3. The chain combines TRBV24-1 with TRBJ2-3; 7 bases agree with TRBD2. The CDR3 length is 15 residues. Unmatched junction bases numbered 3, after V lost 3 bases and J lost 1 base. Germline CDR1 and CDR2: KGHDR and SFDVKD. CDR3 nucleotide sequence: TGTGCCACCAGTGATGGGCTAGCGGGCACAGATACGCAGTATTTT. Residues: CATSDGLAGTDTQYF.

This clone has only one observation. V and J are TRBV19 and TRBJ2-3; 11 positions agree with TRBD1. This CDR3 region has 15 residues. Germline lookup yields CDR1 LNHDA and CDR2 SQIVND (reference sequence). V dropped 8 bases and J dropped 0; count of bases not matched to a gene: 4. The CDR3 sequence is CASRDRGRSTDTQYF. The CDR3 DNA sequence: TGTGCCAGTCGGGACAGGGGGAGAAGCACAGATACGCAGTATTTT.

V and J are TRBV18 and TRBJ2-1; 8 bases are a match to TRBD2. The CDR3 runs 16 residues. The V and J ends lost 3 bases and 5 bases, in that order; junction bases with no gene match: 9. Per germline, CDR1 KGHSH and CDR2 LQKENI. The CDR3 is CASSPDTASGHNEQFF. Here the CDR3 DNA reads TGTGCCAGCTCACCGGATACCGCTAGCGGGCACAATGAGCAGTTCTTC. Full variable domain (outside the CDR3, taken from reference TRBV18 and TRBJ2-1): NAGVMQNPRHLVRRRGQEARLRCSPMKGHSHVYWYRQLPEEGLKFMVYLQKENIIDESGMPKERFSAEFPKEGPSILRIQQVVRGDSAAYFCASSPDTASGHNEQFFGPGTRLTVL.

The count of this clone is one. The chain couples TRBV6-1 to TRBJ1-1; no firm D call. This CDR3 is 14 amino acids long. Trimming took off 3 bases at V and 5 bases at J, with 13 bases between the two ends. The germline gives CDR1 MNHNS, CDR2 SASEGT. The CDR3 bases are TGTGCCAGCAGTGAGTCGTTTATCCTAACTGAAGCTTTCTTT. Translation gives CASSESFILTEAFF.

V and J are TRBV19 and TRBJ2-3; the match to TRBD2 covers 10 bases. Germline V lookup: CDR1 LNHDA, CDR2 SQIVND (reference sequence). CDR3 length: 16 amino acids. V was clipped by 5 bases and J by 3 bases; unmatched bases: 8. The CDR3 region is CASSRDSSGRTDTQYF. CDR3 DNA sequence: TGTGCCAGTAGTCGGGATTCTAGCGGGAGAACAGATACGCAGTATTTT.

This chain links TRBV2 with TRBJ1-3; TRBD1 matches 7 bases. The V and J ends lost 7 bases and 0 bases, in that order; junction bases with no gene match: 9. There are 16 residues in the CDR3. Germline values: CDR1 SNHLY, CDR2 FYNNEI. CDR3 sequence: CASTRDSVPSGNTIYF. In DNA form, the CDR3 reads TGTGCCAGCACTCGGGACAGTGTACCCTCTGGAAACACCATATATTTT.

This clone has more than one count but fewer than ten. The genes are TRBV6-2 or TRBV6-3 and TRBJ2-2, with TRBD2 matching over 13 bases. This CDR3 is built from 19 residues. Germline V gene sequence: CDR1 MNHEY, CDR2 SVGEGT. V was pared by 4 bases and J by 5 bases, with 13 bases of the junction left unmatched. CDR3 sequence: CASSLVLGLAGEITGELFF. The CDR3 DNA is TGTGCCAGCAGTTTGGTGCTAGGACTAGCGGGGGAAATAACCGGGGAGCTGTTTTTT.

A few counts support this clone. The chain links TRBV7-8 to TRBJ2-5, with 16 nucleotides matching TRBD2. Germline trimming cut 3 bases from V and 5 bases from J; bases unmatched to any gene: 15. In germline, CDR1 is SGHVS, CDR2 FQNEAQ. The CDR3 runs to 20 residues. The CDR3: CASSFWGLAGGPRARETQYF. The CDR3 DNA sequence: TGTGCCAGCAGCTTTTGGGGACTAGCGGGGGGGCCAAGGGCTCGGGAGACCCAGTACTTC.

In its sample, this clone was seen a few times. The chain is built from TRBV28 and TRBJ1-2, with 7 bases that match TRBD1. CDR1 is MDHEN and CDR2 is SYDVKM in the germline V gene. V lost 4 bases to trimming and J lost 8 bases; unmatched junction nucleotides: 10. The CDR3 spans 14 residues. CDR3 loop: CASSSDRFSKGYTF. DNA for the CDR3: TGTGCCAGCAGTTCGGACAGGTTCTCAAAGGGCTACACCTTC.

V is TRBV29-1 and J is TRBJ2-2; weak D call: TRBD2 (5 bases). Trimming left V 0 bases short and J 1 base short, with 15 bases between. The CDR3 covers 17 residues. Germline CDR1 and CDR2: SQVTM and ANQGSEA. The CDR3 protein is CSVEESKVGLNTGELFF. The CDR3 nucleotides read TGCAGCGTTGAAGAATCAAAAGTAGGACTGAACACCGGGGAGCTGTTTTTT.

The V call is TRBV18, the J call TRBJ2-1, with a weak D call TRBD2 (5 bases). The CDR3 has 16 amino acids. Trimming removed 3 bases at V and 8 bases at J, with 20 bases between. Germline values: CDR1 KGHSH, CDR2 LQKENI. The CDR3 DNA is TGTGCCAGCTCACCCCTCTATAGCGAACGCCAGGATGAGCAGTTCTTC. Encoded protein: CASSPLYSERQDEQFF. The full variable domain, with the rest looked up from reference TRBV18 and TRBJ2-1, is NAGVMQNPRHLVRRRGQEARLRCSPMKGHSHVYWYRQLPEEGLKFMVYLQKENIIDESGMPKERFSAEFPKEGPSILRIQQVVRGDSAAYFCASSPLYSERQDEQFFGPGTRLTVL.

For the CDR3, the DNA is TGTGCCAGCAGTTTATGGGAAAACAGGGTAAACACTGAAGCTTTCTTT. Its protein product is CASSLWENRVNTEAFF. J is TRBJ1-1 and V is TRBV28; D may be TRBD1 (6 bases). The germline gives CDR1 MDHEN, CDR2 SYDVKM. This CDR3 spans 16 amino acids. V was cut by 0 bases and J by 2 bases, with 13 bases left in between.

The chain is built from TRBV7-9 and TRBJ1-4; 8 nucleotides line up with TRBD1. CDR3 length: 17 residues. Germline-derived CDR1 and CDR2 are SEHNR and FQNEAQ (reference sequence). V lost 3 bases to trimming and J lost 3 bases; unmatched junction nucleotides: 9. DNA of the CDR3: TGTGCCAGCAGCTTGGGACAGGCCTACGCTTCTAATGAAAAACTGTTTTTT. Amino acid sequence: CASSLGQAYASNEKLFF.

In its sample, this clone was seen a few times. The chain recombines TRBV27 with TRBJ1-6; 9 bases fit TRBD1. The germline CDR1 and CDR2 sequences are MNHEY and SMNVEV (reference sequence). The CDR3 is made up of 16 amino acids. The V gene end was trimmed by 4 bases and the J gene end by 8 bases; junction bases not matched to a gene: 9. The chain's CDR3 is CASSYRTGVFDSPLHF. DNA of the CDR3: TGTGCCAGCAGTTATCGGACAGGGGTTTTTGATTCACCCCTCCACTTT.

This clone occurred a few times. The rearrangement joins TRBV7-9 to TRBJ2-7; 12 nucleotides align to TRBD1. Germline CDR1 and CDR2: SEHNR and FQNEAQ (reference sequence). Trimming removed 5 bases from V and 4 bases from J; junction bases left unmatched: 12. The CDR3 sequence is 17 residues long. The CDR3 protein is CASSPGTGGPSPYEQYF. CDR3 bases: TGTGCCAGCAGCCCCGGGACAGGGGGCCCTTCACCTTACGAGCAGTACTTC.

The J gene is TRBJ2-4, the V gene TRBV4-1; possible D gene TRBD2, 5 bases. CDR3 length: 15 residues. V dropped 1 base and J dropped 0 bases, with 7 bases sitting between them. Germline V gives CDR1 MGHRA, CDR2 YSYEKL. CDR3 sequence reads: CASSQGGLAKNIQYF. As DNA, the CDR3 is TGCGCCAGCAGCCAAGGCGGGCTAGCCAAAAACATTCAGTACTTC.

The chain links TRBV7-2 to TRBJ1-4, with a weak D call TRBD1 (5 bases). Per germline, CDR1 SGHTA and CDR2 FQGNSA. The CDR3 length is 13 residues. The V and J ends lost 4 bases and 11 bases respectively, with 14 bases between them. CDR3 in DNA: TGTGCCAGCAGCTATAGGACACCGTTGAAACTGTTTTTT. Encoded protein: CASSYRTPLKLFF. Full variable domain (outside the CDR3, taken from reference TRBV7-2 and TRBJ1-4): GAGVSQSPSNKVTEKGKDVELRCDPISGHTALYWYRQSLGQGLEFLIYFQGNSAPDKSGLPSDRFSAERTGGSVSTLTIQRTQQEDSAVYLCASSYRTPLKLFFGSGTQLSVL.

For the CDR3, the DNA is TGTGCCAGCAGCTCCTTTTCAGATACGCAGTATTTT. Residues: CASSSFSDTQYF. The rearrangement links TRBV5-4 to TRBJ2-3; D is unresolved. Trimming pared 3 bases from V and 4 bases from J, leaving 6 bases between. The CDR3 covers 12 residues. Germline assignment: CDR1 SGHNT and CDR2 YYREEE (reference sequence).

The V and J genes are TRBV2 and TRBJ2-7, with D possibly matching TRBD1 (6 bases). The ends were cut back, 4 bases at V and 2 bases at J, with 15 bases in the middle. CDR1 and CDR2 from the germline V gene are SNHLY and FYNNEI. This CDR3 contains 15 residues. CDR3 sequence: CASSVDGGGTYEQYF. The CDR3 bases are TGTGCCAGCAGTGTAGATGGGGGCGGAACCTACGAGCAGTACTTC. Full variable domain (remainder filled in from reference TRBV2 and TRBJ2-7): EPEVTQTPSHQVTQMGQEVILRCVPISNHLYFYWYRQILGQKVEFLVSFYNNEISEKSEIFDDQFSVERPDGSNFTLKIRSTKLEDSAMYFCASSVDGGGTYEQYFGPGTRLTVT.

The gene calls are TRBV4-3 and TRBJ2-7; TRBD1 might be the D (6 bases). Germline V gene lookup returns CDR1 LGHNA and CDR2 YSLEER. The CDR3 runs 17 residues. The V end was cut by 0 bases, the J end by 0 bases, with 15 bases between. In nucleotides, the CDR3 is TGCGCCAGCAGCCAAGAGTACATACAGGGTGCCTCCTACGAGCAGTACTTC. It translates to CASSQEYIQGASYEQYF.

The rearrangement uses TRBV6-5 and TRBJ2-1; 10 bases are a match to TRBD1. The J segment lost 5 bases and the V segment lost 7 bases, leaving 8 bases of the junction unmatched. Germline CDR1 is MNHEY and CDR2 is SVGAGI. This CDR3 spans 15 amino acids. The CDR3 region is CASKPGQGRNNEQFF. Written as DNA, the CDR3 is TGTGCCAGCAAACCGGGACAGGGGAGAAACAATGAGCAGTTCTTC.